This is a list of T cell receptor beta chains from one sample in a study of beta chain features in type 1 diabetes. Libraries were prepared by immunoSEQ multiplex PCR; TCRdb keeps only in-frame clonotypes and omits some of them. Seen here are about 150,000 clones, roughly 8.1% observed once, and the top ten hold about 0.6%. The sequenced sample consisted of central memory CD4+ T cells from blood. These receptors came from a man between 18 and 35 years old in good health. The CDR3 runs from the conserved cysteine through the conserved F or W. The D gene is left open where the match is weak. Size is stated for part of the rows, as once, few or many counts, or as a class when the clone is expanded.

d_call	v_call	j_call	clone_size	cdr3_aa	cdr3_nt
.	TRBV7-2	TRBJ1-1	many	CASSRTRDIEAFF	TGTGCCAGCAGTCGCACCCGGGACATTGAAGCTTTCTTT
TRBD1	TRBV28	TRBJ2-7	many	CASSSAGTGVYEQYF	TGTGCCAGCAGTTCGGCCGGGACAGGGGTCTACGAGCAGTACTTC
.	TRBV11-2	TRBJ2-6	.	CASSFRGQSGANVLTF	TGTGCCAGCAGCTTCAGGGGACAATCTGGGGCCAACGTCCTGACTTTC
TRBD2	TRBV30	TRBJ2-3	.	CAWSEGGGAKDTQYF	TGTGCCTGGAGTGAGGGCGGGGGGGCAAAAGATACGCAGTATTTT
TRBD1	TRBV9	TRBJ2-5	.	CASSVGIGGRETQYF	TGTGCCAGCAGCGTAGGTATAGGGGGCCGGGAGACCCAGTACTTC
TRBD2	TRBV4-2	TRBJ2-4	.	CASSQDGRLAGALAKNIQYF	TGTGCCAGCAGCCAAGATGGGAGACTAGCGGGGGCCCTAGCCAAAAACATTCAGTACTTC
TRBD1	TRBV6-1	TRBJ1-5	.	CASRTGQTFNQPQHF	TGTGCCAGCAGGACGGGACAGACCTTCAATCAGCCCCAGCATTTT
TRBD2	TRBV7-2	TRBJ2-1	few	CASSSNPGGEQFF	TGTGCCAGCAGCTCGAACCCGGGAGGGGAGCAGTTCTTC
TRBD1	TRBV5-4	TRBJ2-6	few	CASSRGQGSGANVLTF	TGTGCCAGCAGCCGAGGACAGGGCTCTGGGGCCAACGTCCTGACTTTC
TRBD1	TRBV5-1	TRBJ2-5	.	CASSTRTGGETQYF	TGCGCCAGCAGCACACGGACAGGGGGAGAGACCCAGTACTTC
TRBD2	TRBV4-2	TRBJ2-7	many	CASSSHVGTSLYEQYF	TGTGCCAGCAGCTCACATGTAGGGACTAGCTTGTACGAGCAGTACTTC
.	TRBV4-1	TRBJ2-2	.	CASSQSNRDTGELFF	TGCGCCAGCAGCCAGTCAAACAGGGACACCGGGGAGCTGTTTTTT
.	TRBV29-1	TRBJ1-1	.	CSVEDTWRRTEAFF	TGCAGCGTTGAAGATACATGGCGGCGCACTGAAGCTTTCTTT
TRBD1	TRBV5-1	TRBJ2-3	few	CASSLDRGIGDTQYF	TGCGCCAGCAGCTTGGACAGGGGGATAGGAGATACGCAGTATTTT
.	TRBV6-5	TRBJ2-3	few	CASRKTGSTDTQYF	TGTGCCAGCAGGAAGACAGGTAGCACAGATACGCAGTATTTT
TRBD1	TRBV29-1	TRBJ2-2	many	CSVEGTANTGELFF	TGCAGCGTTGAGGGGACAGCGAACACCGGGGAGCTGTTTTTT
.	TRBV30	TRBJ2-2	.	CAWRRLQVGELFF	TGTGCCTGGAGACGCTTACAAGTCGGGGAGCTGTTTTTT
TRBD1	TRBV7-2	TRBJ1-2	few	CASSPQTGTSYGYTF	TGTGCCAGCAGCCCCCAGACAGGGACTTCCTATGGCTACACCTTC
TRBD1	TRBV29-1	TRBJ1-1	many	CSVAPDRQGGTEAFF	TGCAGCGTTGCCCCTGACCGACAGGGTGGCACTGAAGCTTTCTTT
TRBD2	TRBV6-5	TRBJ2-7	few	CASSYGLASLEQYF	TGTGCCAGCAGTTACGGACTAGCCAGTTTAGAGCAGTACTTC
.	TRBV30	TRBJ1-1	.	CAWSRGEAFF	TGTGCCTGGAGCCGGGGAGAAGCTTTCTTT
TRBD2	TRBV5-6	TRBJ2-2	few	CASSPGLAANTGELFF	TGTGCCAGCAGCCCCGGACTAGCGGCGAACACCGGGGAGCTGTTTTTT
TRBD1	TRBV27	TRBJ2-1	.	CASSLDRGYNEQFF	TGTGCCAGCAGTCTGGACAGGGGGTACAATGAGCAGTTCTTC
.	TRBV7-2	TRBJ2-7	many	CASSSGLSTYEQYF	TGTGCCAGCAGCTCGGGACTTTCTACCTACGAGCAGTACTTC
.	TRBV19	TRBJ1-1	few	CASSTSGGNTEAFF	TGTGCCAGTAGTACGAGTGGAGGGAACACTGAAGCTTTCTTT
.	TRBV2	TRBJ2-3	.	CASSEQSPTDTQYF	TGTGCCAGCAGTGAACAAAGCCCCACAGATACGCAGTATTTT
.	TRBV7-2	TRBJ2-2	few	CASSLFGPRRGVRELFF	TGTGCCAGCAGCTTATTCGGGCCCCGCAGGGGGGTCCGGGAGCTGTTTTTT
TRBD1	TRBV27	TRBJ1-4	.	CASSPGTGSDEKLFF	TGTGCCAGCTCTCCCGGGACAGGGAGCGATGAAAAACTGTTTTTT
TRBD1	TRBV5-4	TRBJ2-7	many	CASSLSRQGTYEQYF	TGTGCCAGCAGCTTGTCGCGACAGGGCACCTACGAGCAGTACTTC
.	TRBV6-5	TRBJ2-1	few	CASTRRNEQFF	TGTGCCAGCACTCGGAGAAATGAGCAGTTCTTC
.	TRBV7-9	TRBJ2-2	.	CASSLSFSGTDSPTGELFF	TGTGCCAGCAGCTTATCTTTCAGCGGGACGGACAGCCCCACCGGGGAGCTGTTTTTT
.	TRBV18	TRBJ1-5	few	CASSPSRGNQPQHF	TGTGCCAGCTCACCATCCAGGGGCAATCAGCCCCAGCATTTT
TRBD1	TRBV28	TRBJ2-3	.	CASNPTGTGGADTQYF	TGTGCCAGCAACCCCACCGGGACAGGGGGCGCAGATACGCAGTATTTT
.	TRBV6-5	TRBJ2-3	.	CASSQDWGGSDTQYF	TGTGCCAGCAGTCAGGACTGGGGTGGGTCAGATACGCAGTATTTT
TRBD2	TRBV7-7	TRBJ2-5	.	CASSPSLAGRETQYF	TGTGCTAGCAGCCCGTCACTAGCGGGGCGGGAGACCCAGTACTTC
TRBD1	TRBV5-1	TRBJ2-3	.	CASSSHPGQGTIDTQYF	TGCGCCAGCAGCTCTCACCCGGGACAGGGAACGATAGATACGCAGTATTTT
TRBD2	TRBV7-8	TRBJ2-5	few	CASSLGGGSGETQYF	TGTGCCAGCAGCTTGGGCGGGGGGAGTGGAGAGACCCAGTACTTC
.	TRBV19	TRBJ2-7	few	CASSMVGDINYEQYF	TGTGCCAGTAGTATGGTCGGGGACATTAACTACGAGCAGTACTTC
TRBD2	TRBV5-4	TRBJ2-1	few	CASSQDRSGIDNEQFF	TGCGCCAGCAGCCAAGATCGAAGCGGGATCGACAATGAGCAGTTCTTC
.	TRBV11-2	TRBJ2-4	.	CASSPTQGGAKNIQYF	TGTGCCAGCAGCCCCACGCAGGGGGGAGCCAAAAACATTCAGTACTTC
.	TRBV5-1	TRBJ2-7	few	CASSLAGTYEQYF	TGCGCCAGCAGCTTGGCGGGGACCTACGAGCAGTACTTC
TRBD2	TRBV9	TRBJ2-1	few	CASSPRLSGTSGRPGNEQFF	TGTGCCAGCAGCCCCCGGCTCTCCGGGACTAGCGGGAGGCCGGGCAATGAGCAGTTCTTC
TRBD1	TRBV18	TRBJ2-2	few	CASSPPGTGNTGELFF	TGTGCCAGCTCACCACCCGGGACAGGGAACACCGGGGAGCTGTTTTTT